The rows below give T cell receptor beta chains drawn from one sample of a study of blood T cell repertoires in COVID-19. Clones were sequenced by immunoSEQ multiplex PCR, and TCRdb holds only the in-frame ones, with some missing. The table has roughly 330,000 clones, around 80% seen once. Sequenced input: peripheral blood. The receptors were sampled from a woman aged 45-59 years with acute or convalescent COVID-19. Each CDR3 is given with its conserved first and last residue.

CDR3: CASSTGGTSSYNEQFF
V: TRBV7-2

CDR3: CASSSEITKPNYGYTF
V: TRBV5-8

CDR3: CASSRARVRGAIPQETQYF
V: TRBV19

CDR3: CAWEATGGADTQYF
V: TRBV30

CDR3: CASSPPGQGAVTQYF
V: TRBV18

CDR3: CASSPGAGTGGYTF
V: TRBV7-9

CDR3: CASSPRTGPVTDTQYF
V: TRBV7-2

CDR3: CASRPRTSGVYNEQFF
V: TRBV5-1

CDR3: CASSRTPGQGGGYTF
V: TRBV19

CDR3: CASSLQGGSGNTIYF
V: TRBV11-3

CDR3: CASWGGLNTEELFF
V: TRBV11-2

CDR3: CASSPAREGGYTF
V: TRBV7-2

CDR3: CSVVAGVNTEAFF
V: TRBV29-1

CDR3: CASSVGQGGQTQYF
V: TRBV19

CDR3: CASTRRPNTEAFF
V: TRBV5-5

CDR3: CATSREAGNQPQHF
V: TRBV15

CDR3: CASSVDSLREKLFF
V: TRBV9

CDR3: CASRDRGGYQPQHF
V: TRBV27

CDR3: CASSQVPDTIYF
V: TRBV4-1

CDR3: CASRGQGEGGYTF
V: TRBV5-1

CDR3: CASSPTGGDQFF
V: TRBV6-5

CDR3: CASRLGTAYTEAFF
V: TRBV27

CDR3: CASSLGDTANYGYTF
V: TRBV5-6

CDR3: CASKNGQGGAFF
V: TRBV3-1/TRBV3-2

CDR3: CASSFSGGWTDTQYF
V: TRBV5-4

CDR3: CAWTEGGTGGEKLFF
V: TRBV30